Here is one TCR beta chain with its context. Its antigen is unidentified. The sample originates from a study of OX40 agonist ivuxolimab in advanced cancers. About the study: With a range of roughly 20 to 80, age averaged 60 years, and around 80% were male. Partial responses were recorded for three patients, including one with hepatocellular carcinoma and two with cutaneous melanoma. The study's findings and limits: Which antigen the expanded peripheral T cells recognized is unknown.

Cycle 7 day 1, cycle 4 day 1, and baseline were the timepoints at which blood was sampled. Here immunoSEQ multiplex PCR was the method, and the copy in TCRdb shows in-frame clones only, minus some. This repertoire shows about 110,000 clones, approximately 90% found once; its top ten account for over 0.6%. The CDR3 totals 14 residues. The sequence derives from an adult with an advanced solid tumor such as melanoma, head and neck, liver or kidney cancer. The gene calls are TRBV21-1 and TRBJ2-7; the table names TRBD1, a call not compared with the DNA. TRBV21-1 is noted as a pseudogene. Sequencing was performed on CD4+ or CD8+ T cells sorted from blood, taken in a trial of the OX40 agonist ivuxolimab. The CDR3: CASSKAGQAYEQYF. The DNA of the CDR3 is TGTGCCAGCAGCAAAGCGGGACAGGCCTACGAGCAGTACTTC.